This note documents a single T cell receptor (beta chain) sequence. Its antigen specificity is not known. No base-level quality is on record; no much larger clone is a single base apart. This record belongs to a study of T cell changes during pregnancy in multiple sclerosis (dated by TCRdb to between 2018 and 2021). At the level of the whole study: In women with multiple sclerosis, the researchers looked at how the T cell repertoire shifted as pregnancy progressed.

Library prep was done by the immunoSEQ multiplex PCR assay. Imported from immuneACCESS, the table was reduced by TCRdb to in-frame sequences with V and J called. These copies leave out some clones; in studies compared against another copy, an unresolved V gene accounts for under half, and the cause of the remainder is not known. For this sample there are tens of thousands of clones; more than 80% appear just once. Clones ranked in the top ten supply approximately 0.2% of the sample. The source material was CD4+ T cells from peripheral blood mononuclear cells, sampled before pregnancy. The receptor's source is a female donor with multiple sclerosis, enrolled in a pregnancy study.

The DNA is as follows: TGTGCCAGCAGTGAAATAACTAGCGGGGGGGCCAGGGAGCAGTTCTTC. Protein translation: CASSEITSGGAREQFF. The chain is made from TRBV6-1 and TRBJ2-1; TRBD2 fits 13 bases in the junction. Counted from cysteine to phenylalanine, this CDR3 has 16 amino acids. Only the CDR3 region is kept as DNA, spanning 48 bases read in frame from base 1. For this chain, trimming is 2 bases at the V end and 10 bases at the J end, and the number of junction bases without a gene match is 8. The germline V gene sets CDR1 to MNHNS and CDR2 to SASEGT.